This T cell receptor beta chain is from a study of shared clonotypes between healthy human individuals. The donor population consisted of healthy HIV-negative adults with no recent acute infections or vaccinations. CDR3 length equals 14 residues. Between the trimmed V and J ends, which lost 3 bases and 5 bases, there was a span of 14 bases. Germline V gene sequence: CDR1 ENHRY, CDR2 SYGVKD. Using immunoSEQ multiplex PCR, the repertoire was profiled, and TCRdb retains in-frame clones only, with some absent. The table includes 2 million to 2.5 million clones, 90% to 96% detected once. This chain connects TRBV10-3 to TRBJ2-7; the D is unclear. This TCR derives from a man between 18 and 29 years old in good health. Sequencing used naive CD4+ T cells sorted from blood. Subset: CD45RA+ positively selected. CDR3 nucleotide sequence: TGTGCCATCAGTGATCCCGGGCTTATGGACGAGCAGTACTTC. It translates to CAISDPGLMDEQYF.